This T cell receptor beta chain is from a study of blood T cell repertoires in COVID-19. Study background: Sites across the United States, Italy and Spain contributed samples from acute and convalescent COVID-19.

The Seattle patients, enrolled during active infection, were followed longitudinally. On this clone: Mismatch with germline at one junction end may stem from a read error.

The method was immunoSEQ multiplex PCR; TCRdb's version includes in-frame clones alone and lacks a portion of them. This table has tens of thousands of clones, about 83% appearing once. The CDR3 contains 11 residues. Germline CDR1 LNHDA, CDR2 SQIVND (reference sequence). The material sequenced was peripheral blood. The rearrangement joins TRBV19 to TRBJ2-1; D perhaps matches TRBD2 (6 bases). This receptor was obtained from a man aged 70-80 years with COVID-19, enrolled during active disease. The CDR3 sequence: CASSLGTEAVF. CDR3 DNA: TGTGCCAGTAGCCTAGGGACTGAGGCGGTCTTC.